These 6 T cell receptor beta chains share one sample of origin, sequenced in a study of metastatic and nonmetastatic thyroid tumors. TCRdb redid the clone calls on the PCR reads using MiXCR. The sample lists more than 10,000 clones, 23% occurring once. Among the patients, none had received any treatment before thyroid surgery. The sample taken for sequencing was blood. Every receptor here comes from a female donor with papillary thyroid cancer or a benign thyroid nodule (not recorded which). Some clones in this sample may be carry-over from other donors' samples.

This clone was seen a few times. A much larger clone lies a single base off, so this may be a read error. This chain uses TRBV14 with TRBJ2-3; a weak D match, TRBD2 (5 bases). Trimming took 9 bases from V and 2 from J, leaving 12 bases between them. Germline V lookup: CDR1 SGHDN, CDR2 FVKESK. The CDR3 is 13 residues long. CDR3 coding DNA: TGTGCCAGTGGCGGACTTGTCACAGATACGCAGTATTTT. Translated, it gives CASGGLVTDTQYF. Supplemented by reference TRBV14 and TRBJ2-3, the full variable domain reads EAGVTQFPSHSVIEKGQTVTLRCDPISGHDNLYWYRRVMGKEIKFLLHFVKESKQDESGMPNNRFLAERTGGTYSTLKVQPAELEDSGVYFCASGGLVTDTQYFGPGTRLTVL.

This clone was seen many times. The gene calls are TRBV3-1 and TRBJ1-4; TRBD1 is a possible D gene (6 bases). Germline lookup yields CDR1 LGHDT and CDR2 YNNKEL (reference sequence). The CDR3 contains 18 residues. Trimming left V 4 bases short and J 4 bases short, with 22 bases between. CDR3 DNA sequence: TGTGCCAGCAGCCCCGGACAGACCCGAAGGGGATTTAATGAAAAACTGTTTTTT. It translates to CASSPGQTRRGFNEKLFF. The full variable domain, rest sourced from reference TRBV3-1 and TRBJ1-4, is DTAVSQTPKYLVTQMGNDKSIKCEQNLGHDTMYWYKQDSKKFLKIMFSYNNKELIINETVPNRFSPKSPDKAHLNLHINSLELGDSAVYFCASSPGQTRRGFNEKLFFGSGTQLSVL.

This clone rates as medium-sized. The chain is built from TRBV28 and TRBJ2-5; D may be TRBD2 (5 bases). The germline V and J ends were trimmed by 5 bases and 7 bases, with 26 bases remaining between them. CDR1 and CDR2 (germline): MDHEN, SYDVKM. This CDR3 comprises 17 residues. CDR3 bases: TGTGCCAGCAGTGAGGGTGGTTTGATTGGTGGAAAGGCGACCCAGTACTTC. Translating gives CASSEGGLIGGKATQYF.

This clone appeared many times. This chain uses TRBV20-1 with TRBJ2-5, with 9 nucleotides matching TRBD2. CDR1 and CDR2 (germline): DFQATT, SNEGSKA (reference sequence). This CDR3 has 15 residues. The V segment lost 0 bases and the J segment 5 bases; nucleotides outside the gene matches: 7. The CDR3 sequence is CSAREGRGGQETQYF. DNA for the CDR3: TGCAGTGCTAGAGAGGGGCGGGGGGGCCAGGAGACCCAGTACTTC.

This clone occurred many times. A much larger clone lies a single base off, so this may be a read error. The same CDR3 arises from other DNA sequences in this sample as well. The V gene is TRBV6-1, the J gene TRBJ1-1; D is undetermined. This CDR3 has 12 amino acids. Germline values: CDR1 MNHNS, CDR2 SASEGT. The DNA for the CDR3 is TGCGCCAGCTGTGCCATGAACACTGAAGCTTTCTTT. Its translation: CASCAMNTEAFF.

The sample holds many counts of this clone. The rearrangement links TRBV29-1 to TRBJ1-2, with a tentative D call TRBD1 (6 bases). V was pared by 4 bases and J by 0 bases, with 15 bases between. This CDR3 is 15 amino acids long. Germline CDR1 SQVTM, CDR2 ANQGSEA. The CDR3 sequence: CSVGIVGDTNYGYTF. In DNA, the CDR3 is TGCAGCGTTGGAATAGTTGGGGACACTAACTATGGCTACACCTTC.